The rows below give T cell receptor beta chains drawn from one sample of a study of identical twins. TCRdb re-analysed the 5' RACE reads in MiXCR, keeping a single row per CDR3 protein. Altogether 1.5 million or so distinct CDR3 sequences are present, less than 35% being singletons, with the ten largest covering roughly 0.3%. The sequencing input was cord blood. The source of these receptors is a newborn girl in good health. CDR3s include the opening cysteine and the closing phenylalanine or tryptophan. D genes are given only for firm matches. Clone size is not always given. Where it is, it says once, few, many or a class for expanded clones.

CDR3 protein	CDR3 DNA	D gene	V gene	clone size	J gene
CASSQDIGQGRYGYTF	TGTGCCAGCAGCCAAGATATCGGACAGGGCCGATATGGCTACACCTTC	TRBD1	TRBV4-2	.	TRBJ1-2
CSASVYDTQYF	TGCAGTGCTAGTGTCTATGATACGCAGTATTTT	.	TRBV20-1	.	TRBJ2-3
CASSQGFLRLAGTTDTQYF	TGTGCCAGCAGCCAAGGCTTTCTTCGGCTAGCGGGGACCACAGATACGCAGTATTTT	TRBD2	TRBV4-1	few	TRBJ2-3
CASSFEGVVDTQYF	TGTGCCAGCAGCTTCGAGGGAGTGGTAGATACGCAGTATTTT	.	TRBV7-9	few	TRBJ2-3
CASSGIGQGYNEQFF	TGTGCCAGCAGTGGGATAGGACAGGGTTACAATGAGCAGTTCTTC	TRBD1	TRBV6-1	many	TRBJ2-1
CASSQTGNEAFF	TGTGCCAGCAGCCAAACGGGTAATGAAGCTTTCTTT	.	TRBV4-2	.	TRBJ1-1
CASSLDLSRAVTSYEQYF	TGTGCCAGCAGTTTAGATTTGTCGCGAGCGGTGACCTCCTACGAGCAGTACTTC	.	TRBV12-3/TRBV12-4	.	TRBJ2-7
CANGTGREQPQHF	TGTGCCAACGGGACGGGTCGGGAACAGCCCCAGCATTTT	.	TRBV25-1	few	TRBJ1-5
CAISDPLAGGVRYF	TGTGCCATCAGTGATCCCTTAGCGGGGGGCGTAAGGTACTTC	TRBD2	TRBV10-3	.	TRBJ2-4
CASSPPGGSGRAAEQYF	TGTGCCAGCAGCCCACCCGGGGGGAGCGGGAGGGCCGCCGAGCAGTACTTC	TRBD2	TRBV4-2	few	TRBJ2-7
CASSSDRETDTQSF	TGTGCCAGCAGTTCGGACAGGGAAACAGATACGCAGTCTTTT	TRBD1	TRBV12-3/TRBV12-4	.	TRBJ2-3
CASSTSRDNEQFF	TGTGCCAGCAGCACCTCCAGAGACAATGAGCAGTTCTTC	.	TRBV7-2	.	TRBJ2-1
CCARENQEWWENIQYF	TGCTGTGCTAGAGAAAACCAGGAATGGTGGGAAAACATTCAGTACTTC	.	TRBV20-1	.	TRBJ2-4
CSAREGKQGLYYNSPLHF	TGCAGTGCTAGAGAGGGGAAACAGGGGTTATACTATAATTCACCCCTCCACTTT	TRBD1	TRBV20-1	.	TRBJ1-6
CASSEYEQYF	TGTGCCAGCAGTGAATACGAGCAGTACTTC	.	TRBV2	many	TRBJ2-7
CASSLLASPKGTDTQYF	TGCGCCAGCAGCTTGCTCGCCAGCCCCAAAGGCACAGATACGCAGTATTTT	.	TRBV5-1	few	TRBJ2-3
CASSHWVKGREREAFF	TGCGCCAGCAGCCATTGGGTGAAGGGACGGGAGCGTGAAGCTTTCTTT	.	TRBV4-1	.	TRBJ1-1
CASGWPGIQETQYF	TGTGCCAGTGGCTGGCCGGGAATACAAGAGACCCAGTACTTC	.	TRBV11-1	.	TRBJ2-5
CASSELCPWGLAMIGDTQYF	TGCGCCAGCAGTGAGTTATGCCCGTGGGGCTTAGCCATGATTGGAGATACGCAGTATTTT	.	TRBV10-1	.	TRBJ2-3
CSAGTSAYNEQLF	TGCAGTGCTGGGACTAGCGCCTACAATGAGCAGTTATTC	TRBD2	TRBV20-1	.	TRBJ2-1
CASSQDREGQPQHF	TGTGCCAGCAGCCAAGATCGCGAGGGACAGCCCCAGCATTTT	.	TRBV3-1	few	TRBJ1-5
CATSDNSGYGYTF	TGTGCCACCAGTGACAACAGTGGCTATGGCTACACCTTC	.	TRBV24-1	many	TRBJ1-2
CASTVSRALGPYEQYF	TGTGCCAGCACCGTATCCCGGGCCTTGGGGCCCTACGAGCAGTACTTC	.	TRBV2	.	TRBJ2-7
CASTLGGTYNEQYF	TGTGCCAGCACCCTAGGGGGTACATACAATGAGCAGTACTTC	.	TRBV7-2	.	TRBJ2-7
CASSEYLEGRDNSPLHF	TGTGCCAGCAGTGAATATTTAGAAGGCAGGGATAATTCACCCCTCCACTTT	.	TRBV25-1	.	TRBJ1-6
CASSLFWWGAYNEQFF	TGTGCCAGCAGCTTATTTTGGTGGGGGGCCTACAATGAGCAGTTCTTC	.	TRBV7-2	.	TRBJ2-1
CASSESRVSPLHF	TGTGCCAGCAGTGAGAGTAGGGTTTCACCCCTCCACTTT	.	TRBV2	few	TRBJ1-6
CSADREVNQPQHF	TGCAGTGCCGACAGGGAAGTCAATCAGCCCCAGCATTTT	TRBD1	TRBV20-1	few	TRBJ1-5
CASSLGGTTWPQYF	TGTGCCAGCAGCTTAGGGGGGACTACGTGGCCTCAGTACTTC	TRBD2	TRBV7-9	.	TRBJ2-5
CASSKGRKGSSGNTIYF	TGTGCCAGCAGCAAAGGGCGCAAGGGGAGCTCTGGAAACACCATATATTTT	.	TRBV21-1	.	TRBJ1-3
CAISGSLRVEQYF	TGTGCCATCAGTGGATCCCTCCGGGTCGAGCAGTACTTC	.	TRBV10-3	few	TRBJ2-7
CASSMGHLNTGELFF	TGTGCCAGCAGTATGGGACACTTGAACACCGGGGAGCTGTTTTTT	.	TRBV27	.	TRBJ2-2
CASSLSAGVDTQYF	TGTGCCAGCAGTTTATCCGCCGGGGTAGATACGCAGTATTTT	.	TRBV27	few	TRBJ2-3